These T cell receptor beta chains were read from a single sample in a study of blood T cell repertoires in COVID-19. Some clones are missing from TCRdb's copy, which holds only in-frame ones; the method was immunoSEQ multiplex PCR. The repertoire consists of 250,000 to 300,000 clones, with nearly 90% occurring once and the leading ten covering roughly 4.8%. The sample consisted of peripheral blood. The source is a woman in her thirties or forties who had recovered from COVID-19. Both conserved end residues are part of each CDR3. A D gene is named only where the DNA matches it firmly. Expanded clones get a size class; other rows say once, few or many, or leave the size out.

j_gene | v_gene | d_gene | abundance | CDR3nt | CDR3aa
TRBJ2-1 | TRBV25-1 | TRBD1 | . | TGTGCCAGCAGTCCCCGGGACAGGAGATATGAGCAGTTCTTC | CASSPRDRRYEQFF
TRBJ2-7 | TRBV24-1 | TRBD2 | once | TGTGCCACCGCACGGGGGGACCTCGACGGGGAGCAGTACTTC | CATARGDLDGEQYF
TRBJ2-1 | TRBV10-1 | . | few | TGCGCCAGCAGTGGAACTCACGGCTCCTACAATGAGCAGTTCTTC | CASSGTHGSYNEQFF
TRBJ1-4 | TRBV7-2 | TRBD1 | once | TGTGCCAGCAGCAGGACAGGGACTAATGAAAAACTGTTTTTT | CASSRTGTNEKLFF
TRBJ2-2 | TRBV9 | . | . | TGTGCCAGCCGGGTGGGTAACACCGGGGAGCTGTTTTTT | CASRVGNTGELFF
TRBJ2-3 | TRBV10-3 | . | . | TGTGCCATCAGCGCACAGGGTAGCACAGATACGCAGTATTTT | CAISAQGSTDTQYF
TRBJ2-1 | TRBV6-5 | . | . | TGTGCCAGCAGATACGGAGTCTACAATGAGCAGTTCTTC | CASRYGVYNEQFF
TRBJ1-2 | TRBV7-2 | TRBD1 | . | TGTGCCAGCAGCTTTCATGGGGGGGGACAGGTCGTTAACTATGGCTACACCTTC | CASSFHGGGQVVNYGYTF
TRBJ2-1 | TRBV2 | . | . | TGTGCCAGCAGTGAAGAACTGAACAATGAGCAGTTCTTC | CASSEELNNEQFF
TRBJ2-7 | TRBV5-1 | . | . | TGCGCCAGCAGCTTGGGCGGCAGCTCCTACGAGCAGTACTTC | CASSLGGSSYEQYF
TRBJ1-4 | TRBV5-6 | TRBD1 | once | TGTGCCAGCAGCTTGAGGACAGGGGGAAATGAAAAACTGTTTTTT | CASSLRTGGNEKLFF